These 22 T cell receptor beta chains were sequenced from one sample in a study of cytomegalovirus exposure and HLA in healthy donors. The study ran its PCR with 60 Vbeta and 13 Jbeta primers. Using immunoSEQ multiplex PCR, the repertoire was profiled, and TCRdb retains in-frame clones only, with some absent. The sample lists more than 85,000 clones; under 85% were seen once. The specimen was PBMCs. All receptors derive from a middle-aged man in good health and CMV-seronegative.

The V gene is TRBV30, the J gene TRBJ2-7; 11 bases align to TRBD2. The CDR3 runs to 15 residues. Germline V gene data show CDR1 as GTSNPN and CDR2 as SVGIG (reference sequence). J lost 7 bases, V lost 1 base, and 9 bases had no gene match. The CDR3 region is CAWSGGIAGGREQYF. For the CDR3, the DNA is TGTGCCTGGAGTGGAGGGATAGCGGGAGGGCGGGAGCAGTACTTC.

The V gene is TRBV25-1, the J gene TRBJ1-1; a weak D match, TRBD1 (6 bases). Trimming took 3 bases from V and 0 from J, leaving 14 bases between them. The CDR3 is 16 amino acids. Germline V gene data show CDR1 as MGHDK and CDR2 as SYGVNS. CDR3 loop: CASSDQRGTMNTEAFF. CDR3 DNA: TGTGCCAGCAGTGATCAGAGGGGGACTATGAACACTGAAGCTTTCTTT.

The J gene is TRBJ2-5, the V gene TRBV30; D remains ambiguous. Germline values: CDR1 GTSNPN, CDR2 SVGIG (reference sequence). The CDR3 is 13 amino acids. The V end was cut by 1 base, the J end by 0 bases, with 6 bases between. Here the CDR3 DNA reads TGTGCCTGGAGTGGTAGCCACCAAGAGACCCAGTACTTC. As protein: CAWSGSHQETQYF.

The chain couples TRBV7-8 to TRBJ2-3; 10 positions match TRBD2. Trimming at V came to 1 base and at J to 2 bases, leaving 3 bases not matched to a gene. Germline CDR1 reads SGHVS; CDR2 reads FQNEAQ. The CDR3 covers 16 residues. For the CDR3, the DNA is TGTGCCAGCAGCTTAGAAGCGGGGGGGTACACAGATACGCAGTATTTT. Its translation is CASSLEAGGYTDTQYF.

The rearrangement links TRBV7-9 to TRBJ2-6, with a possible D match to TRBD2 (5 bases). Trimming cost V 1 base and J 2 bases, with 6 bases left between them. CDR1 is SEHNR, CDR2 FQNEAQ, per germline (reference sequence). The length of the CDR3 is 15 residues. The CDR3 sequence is CASSLGGAGANVLTF. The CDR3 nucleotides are TGTGCCAGCAGCTTAGGGGGAGCTGGGGCCAACGTCCTGACTTTC.

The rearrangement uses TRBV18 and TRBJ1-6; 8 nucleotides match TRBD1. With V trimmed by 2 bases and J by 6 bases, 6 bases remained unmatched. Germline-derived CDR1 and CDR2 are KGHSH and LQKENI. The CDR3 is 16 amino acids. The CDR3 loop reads CASSPGQGAGNSPLHF. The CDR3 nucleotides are TGTGCCAGCTCACCAGGGCAGGGGGCAGGTAATTCACCCCTCCACTTT.

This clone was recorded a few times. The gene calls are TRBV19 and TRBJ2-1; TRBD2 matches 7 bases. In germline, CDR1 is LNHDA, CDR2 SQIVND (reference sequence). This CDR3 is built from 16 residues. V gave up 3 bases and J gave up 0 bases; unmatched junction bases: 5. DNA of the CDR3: TGTGCCAGTAGTATCGGGAGGTGGAACTCCTACAATGAGCAGTTCTTC. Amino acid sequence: CASSIGRWNSYNEQFF. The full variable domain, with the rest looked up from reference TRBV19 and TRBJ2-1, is DGGITQSPKYLFRKEGQNVTLSCEQNLNHDAMYWYRQDPGQGLRLIYYSQIVNDFQKGDIAEGYSVSREKKESFPLTVTSAQKNPTAFYLCASSIGRWNSYNEQFFGPGTRLTVL.

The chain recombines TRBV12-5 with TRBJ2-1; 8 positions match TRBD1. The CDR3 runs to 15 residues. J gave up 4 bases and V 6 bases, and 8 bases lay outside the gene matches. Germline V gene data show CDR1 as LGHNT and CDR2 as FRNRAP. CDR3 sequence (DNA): TGTGCTAGTGGCTCAGGACAGGGTCGGTACAATGAGCAGTTCTTC. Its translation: CASGSGQGRYNEQFF.

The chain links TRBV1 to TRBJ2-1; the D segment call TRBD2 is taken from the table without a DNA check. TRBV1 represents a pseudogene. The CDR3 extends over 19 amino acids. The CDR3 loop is CTSSQPGLAGGPSYNEQFF. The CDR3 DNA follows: TGCACCAGCAGCCAGCCGGGGCTAGCGGGAGGGCCTTCCTACAATGAGCAGTTCTTC.

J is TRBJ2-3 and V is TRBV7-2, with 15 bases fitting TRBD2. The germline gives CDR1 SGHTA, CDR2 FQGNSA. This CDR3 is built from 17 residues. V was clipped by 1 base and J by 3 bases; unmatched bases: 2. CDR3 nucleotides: TGTGCCAGCAGCTTAGGGACTAGCGGGGGGGCTACAGATACGCAGTATTTT. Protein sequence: CASSLGTSGGATDTQYF.

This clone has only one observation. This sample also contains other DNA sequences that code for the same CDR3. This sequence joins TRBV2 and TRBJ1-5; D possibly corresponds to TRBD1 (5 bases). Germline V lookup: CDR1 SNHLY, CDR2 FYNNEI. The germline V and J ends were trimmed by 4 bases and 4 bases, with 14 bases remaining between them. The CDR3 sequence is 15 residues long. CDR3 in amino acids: CASSGGTGGNQPQHF. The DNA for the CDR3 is TGTGCCAGCAGTGGTGGCACAGGAGGGAATCAGCCCCAGCATTTT.

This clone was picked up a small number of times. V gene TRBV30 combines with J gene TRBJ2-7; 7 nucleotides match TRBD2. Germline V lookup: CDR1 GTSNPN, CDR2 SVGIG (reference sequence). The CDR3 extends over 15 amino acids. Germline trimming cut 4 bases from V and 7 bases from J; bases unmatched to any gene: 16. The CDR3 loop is CAWMRFGGTGREQYF. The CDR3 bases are TGTGCCTGGATGAGGTTCGGGGGGACTGGGCGGGAGCAGTACTTC.

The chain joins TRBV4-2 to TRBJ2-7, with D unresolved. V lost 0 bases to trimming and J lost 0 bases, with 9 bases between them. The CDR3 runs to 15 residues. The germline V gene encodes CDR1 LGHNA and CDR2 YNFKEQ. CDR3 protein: CASSQDGGYSYEQYF. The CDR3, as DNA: TGTGCCAGCAGCCAAGACGGCGGATACTCCTACGAGCAGTACTTC.

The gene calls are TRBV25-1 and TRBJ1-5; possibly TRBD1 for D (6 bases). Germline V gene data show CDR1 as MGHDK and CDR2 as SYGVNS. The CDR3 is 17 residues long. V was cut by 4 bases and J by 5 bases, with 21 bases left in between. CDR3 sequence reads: CASSGARGRGRDQPQHF. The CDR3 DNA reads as TGTGCCAGCAGTGGGGCCCGGGGCAGGGGACGGGATCAGCCCCAGCATTTT.

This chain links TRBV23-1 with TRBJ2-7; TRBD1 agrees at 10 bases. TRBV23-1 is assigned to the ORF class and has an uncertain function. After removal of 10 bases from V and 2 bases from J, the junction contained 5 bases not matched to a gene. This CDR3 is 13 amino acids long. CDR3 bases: TGCGCCACCCGGGACAGGGGAACCTACGAGCAGTACTTC. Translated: CATRDRGTYEQYF.

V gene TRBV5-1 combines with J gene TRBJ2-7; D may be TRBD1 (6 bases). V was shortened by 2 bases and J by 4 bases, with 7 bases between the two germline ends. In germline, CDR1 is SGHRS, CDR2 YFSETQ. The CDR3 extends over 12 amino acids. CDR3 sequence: CASSFDRYEQYF. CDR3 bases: TGCGCCAGCAGCTTCGACAGGTACGAGCAGTACTTC.

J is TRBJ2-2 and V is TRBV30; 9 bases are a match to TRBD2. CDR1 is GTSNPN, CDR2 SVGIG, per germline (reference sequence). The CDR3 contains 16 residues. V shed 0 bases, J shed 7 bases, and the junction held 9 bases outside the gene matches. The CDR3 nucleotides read TGTGCCTGGAGTGTACTTGCGGGAGGGCCTATCGGGGAGCTGTTTTTT. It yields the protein CAWSVLAGGPIGELFF. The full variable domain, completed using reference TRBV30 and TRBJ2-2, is SQTIHQWPATLVQPVGSPLSLECTVEGTSNPNLYWYRQAAGRGLQLLFYSVGIGQISSEVPQNLSASRPQDRQFILSSKKLLLSDSGFYLCAWSVLAGGPIGELFFGEGSRLTVL.

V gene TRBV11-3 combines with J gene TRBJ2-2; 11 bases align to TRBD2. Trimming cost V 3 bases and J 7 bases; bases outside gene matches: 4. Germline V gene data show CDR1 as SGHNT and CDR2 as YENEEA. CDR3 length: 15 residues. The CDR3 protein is CASSLSSGRIGELFF. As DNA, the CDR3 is TGTGCCAGCAGCTTGTCTAGCGGGAGGATCGGGGAGCTGTTTTTT.

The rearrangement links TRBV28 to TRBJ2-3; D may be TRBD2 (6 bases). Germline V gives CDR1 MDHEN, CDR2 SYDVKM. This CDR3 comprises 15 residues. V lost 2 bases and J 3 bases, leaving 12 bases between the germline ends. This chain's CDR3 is CASSLRASETDTQYF. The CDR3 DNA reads TGTGCCAGCAGTTTAAGGGCTAGCGAAACAGATACGCAGTATTTT.

The DNA for the CDR3 is TGTGCCAGCAGCCAAACACCCCTCGGGGGGATCACAGATACGCAGTATTTT. Its translation: CASSQTPLGGITDTQYF. V gene TRBV4-2 combines with J gene TRBJ2-3, with TRBD2 matching 7 bases. CDR1 and CDR2 from the germline V gene are LGHNA and YNFKEQ. Losses at the gene ends were 2 bases for V and 2 bases for J; bases not matched to a gene: 10. The CDR3 is made up of 17 amino acids.

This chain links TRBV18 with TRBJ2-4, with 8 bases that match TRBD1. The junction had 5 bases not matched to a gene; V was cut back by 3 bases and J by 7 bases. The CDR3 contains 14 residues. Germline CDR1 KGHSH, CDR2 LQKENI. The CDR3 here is CASSPQGDRNIQYF. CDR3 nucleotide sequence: TGTGCCAGCTCACCGCAAGGGGACAGGAACATTCAGTACTTC.

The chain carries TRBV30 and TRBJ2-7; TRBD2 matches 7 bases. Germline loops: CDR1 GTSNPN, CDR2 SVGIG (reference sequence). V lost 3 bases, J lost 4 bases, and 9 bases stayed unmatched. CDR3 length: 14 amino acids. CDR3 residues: CAWSAGTTTYEQYF. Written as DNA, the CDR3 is TGTGCCTGGAGCGCGGGGACTACGACATACGAGCAGTACTTC.